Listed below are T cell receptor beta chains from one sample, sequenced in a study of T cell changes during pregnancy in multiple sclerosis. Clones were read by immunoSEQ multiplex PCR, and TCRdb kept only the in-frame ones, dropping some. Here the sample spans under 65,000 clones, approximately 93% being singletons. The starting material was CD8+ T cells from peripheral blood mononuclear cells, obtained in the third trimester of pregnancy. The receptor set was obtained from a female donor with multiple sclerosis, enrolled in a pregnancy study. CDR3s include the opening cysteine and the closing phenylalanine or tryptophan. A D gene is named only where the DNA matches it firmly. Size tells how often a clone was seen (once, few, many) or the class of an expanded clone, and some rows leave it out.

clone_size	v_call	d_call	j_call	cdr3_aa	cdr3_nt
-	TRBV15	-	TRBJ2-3	CATSRETRGGADTQYF	TGTGCCACCAGCAGAGAAACTAGAGGAGGGGCAGATACGCAGTATTTT
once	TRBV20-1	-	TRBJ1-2	CSATGLGGYTF	TGCAGTGCCACAGGGCTGGGTGGCTACACCTTC
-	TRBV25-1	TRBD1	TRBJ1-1	CATLDRVGTEAFF	TGTGCCACGCTAGACAGGGTCGGCACTGAAGCTTTCTTT
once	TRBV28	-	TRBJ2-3	CASSGPPRTDTQYF	TGTGCCAGCAGCGGTCCGCCTCGCACAGATACGCAGTATTTT
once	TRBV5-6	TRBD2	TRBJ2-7	CASSFGGGYEQYF	TGTGCCAGCAGCTTCGGCGGGGGGTACGAGCAGTACTTC
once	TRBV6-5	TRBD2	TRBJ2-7	CASSYSRLAGPDEQYF	TGTGCCAGCAGTTACTCGAGACTAGCGGGACCCGACGAGCAGTACTTC
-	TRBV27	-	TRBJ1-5	CASSIAYNQPQHF	TGTGCCAGCAGTATAGCCTACAATCAGCCCCAGCATTTT
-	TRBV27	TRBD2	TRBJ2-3	CASKEAGGGTDTQYF	TGTGCCAGCAAGGAGGCGGGAGGGGGCACAGATACGCAGTATTTT
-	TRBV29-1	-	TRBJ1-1	CSVEAANTEAFF	TGCAGCGTCGAGGCGGCGAACACTGAAGCTTTCTTT
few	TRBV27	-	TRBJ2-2	CASSFNGGTGELFF	TGTGCCAGCAGTTTTAACGGGGGCACCGGGGAGCTGTTTTTT
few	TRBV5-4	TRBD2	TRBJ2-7	CASSPGTRAAYEQYF	TGTGCCAGCAGCCCCGGGACTAGAGCGGCCTACGAGCAGTACTTC
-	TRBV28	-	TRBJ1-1	CASSFRGGNTEAFF	TGTGCCAGCAGTTTTAGAGGGGGGAACACTGAAGCTTTCTTT
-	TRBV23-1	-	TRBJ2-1	CASSQSAGYYYNEQFF	TGCGCCAGCAGTCAATCGGCAGGGTATTACTACAATGAGCAGTTCTTC
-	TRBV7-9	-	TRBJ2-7	CASSLDSLYEQYF	TGTGCCAGCAGCTTGGACAGCCTTTACGAGCAGTACTTC
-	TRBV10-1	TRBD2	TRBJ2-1	CASSVGLAGGNEQFF	TGCGCCAGCAGTGTCGGGCTAGCGGGAGGCAATGAGCAGTTCTTC
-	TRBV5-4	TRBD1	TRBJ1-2	CASSFIGGPYGYTF	TGTGCCAGCAGCTTCATAGGGGGCCCCTATGGCTACACCTTC
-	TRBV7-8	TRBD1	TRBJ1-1	CASSLGQGWSNTEAFF	TGTGCCAGCAGCTTAGGACAGGGTTGGAGTAACACTGAAGCTTTCTTT
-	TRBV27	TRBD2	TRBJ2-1	CASSLAGGVNEQFF	TGTGCCAGCAGTTTGGCGGGAGGGGTCAATGAGCAGTTCTTC
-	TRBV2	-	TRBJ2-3	CASSRMTSTDTQYF	TGTGCCAGCAGCCGGATGACTAGCACAGATACGCAGTATTTT
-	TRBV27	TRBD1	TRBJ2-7	CASSWTGAYEQYF	TGTGCCAGCAGTTGGACAGGGGCCTACGAGCAGTACTTC
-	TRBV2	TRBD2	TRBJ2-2	CASSGGHWGSSGDITTGELFF	TGTGCCAGCAGTGGGGGACACTGGGGGTCTAGCGGGGACATTACCACCGGGGAGCTGTTTTTT
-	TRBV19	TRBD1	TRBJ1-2	CASTPSRGRGPSNYGYTF	TGTGCCAGTACTCCATCGAGGGGCAGGGGGCCCTCTAACTATGGCTACACCTTC